The 30 T cell receptor beta chains listed next were all sequenced from one sample in a study of blood T cells in healthy people across ages. The authors ran a second PCR of about 7 to 11 cycles using a sample-barcoded 5' primer and a J-beta primer mix. TCRdb independently ran MiXCR on the 5' RACE reads; one entry per CDR3 protein. The table lists around 1,600,000 distinct CDR3 sequences, 40% to 45% of them singletons. The sequenced sample consisted of blood. All receptors derive from a woman aged 18-29 years in good health.

Remarks on this clonotype: This could be a read error, since a much larger clone is one nucleotide away. This rearrangement joins TRBV3-1 to TRBJ1-2; weak D call: TRBD1 (5 bases). The CDR3 runs 14 residues. Trimming shortened V by 2 bases and J by 8 bases, and 15 bases separated the two germline ends. The germline V gene encodes CDR1 LGHDT and CDR2 YNNKEL (reference sequence). The CDR3 sequence: CASSQRATHRGYTF. DNA of the CDR3: TGTGCCAGCAGCCAAAGGGCGACACACAGGGGCTACACCTTC.

The chain links TRBV4-2 to TRBJ2-5, with 10 positions matching TRBD2. CDR3 size: 16 residues. The V gene's germline CDR1 is LGHNA and CDR2 YNFKEQ. V lost 0 bases and J lost 5; bases outside the gene matches: 6. CDR3 bases: TGTGCCAGCAGCCAAGATCGAGCGGGAGGGGGTGAGACCCAGTACTTC. Its protein is CASSQDRAGGGETQYF.

In the case of this clonotype: The junction and the germline gene differ at one end; a read error may be behind it. The V gene is TRBV29-1, the J gene TRBJ2-5, with TRBD2 identical over 13 bases. The CDR3 totals 15 residues. Looked up from germline, CDR1 is SQVTM and CDR2 is ANQGSEA. This CDR3 is CSVEGTSGNQETQYF. The CDR3 nucleotides are TGCAGCGTCGAAGGGACTAGCGGGAACCAAGAGACCCAGTACTTC.

Concerning this clonotype: This may stem from a read error, because a much larger clone lies one nucleotide away. The genes are TRBV7-3 and TRBJ2-3, with no clear D. The CDR3 runs to 14 residues. The germline CDR1 and CDR2 sequences are SGHTA and FQGTGA. This chain's CDR3 is CTSSFGPYTDTQYF. The CDR3 nucleotides are TGTACCAGCAGCTTTGGACCATACACAGATACGCAGTATTTT.

The chain links TRBV6-1 to TRBJ1-2, with D possibly matching TRBD1 (5 bases). Germline CDR1 MNHNS, CDR2 SASEGT. Trimming cost V 3 bases and J 0 bases, with 11 bases left between them. There are 15 residues in the CDR3. CDR3: CASSDGRGTNYGYTF. Here the CDR3 DNA reads TGTGCCAGCAGTGATGGACGGGGGACTAACTATGGCTACACCTTC.

This chain uses TRBV7-2 with TRBJ1-2; no firm D call. The V end lost 3 bases, the J end lost 7 bases, and 12 bases lay between the germline ends. CDR3 size: 13 residues. Germline assignment: CDR1 SGHTA and CDR2 FQGNSA. The chain's CDR3 is CASSLNAWGGYTF. The CDR3 DNA reads TGTGCCAGCAGCTTGAACGCCTGGGGTGGCTACACCTTC.

The chain uses TRBV3-1 and TRBJ1-4, with no clear D. This CDR3 spans 15 amino acids. Germline CDR1 and CDR2: LGHDT and YNNKEL (reference sequence). Trimming stripped 0 bases from V and 4 bases from J, with 9 bases between. The DNA of the CDR3 is TGTGCCAGCAGCCAAGATCTGGCGGTTAATGAAAAACTGTTTTTT. The encoded protein is CASSQDLAVNEKLFF.

The J gene is TRBJ1-5, the V gene TRBV5-1; D ambiguous. This CDR3 has 15 residues. The germline V gene has CDR1 SGHRS and CDR2 YFSETQ. The V gene lost 1 base and the J gene lost 6 bases, with 14 bases spanning the gap. The CDR3 loop is CASSLIPDPSQPQHF. The CDR3 bases are TGCGCCAGCAGCTTGATACCCGATCCAAGTCAGCCCCAGCATTTT.

This clonotype was detected ten times or more. CDR3 sequence reads: CASKGDVNTEAFF. The CDR3 nucleotides are TGTGCCAGTAAGGGGGACGTGAACACTGAAGCTTTCTTT. The gene calls are TRBV28 and TRBJ1-1, with D perhaps matching TRBD1 (6 bases). This CDR3 has 13 residues. Germline V gives CDR1 MDHEN, CDR2 SYDVKM. Between the trimmed V and J ends, which lost 9 bases and 0 bases, there was a span of 11 bases. The entire variable domain, with the rest obtained from reference TRBV28 and TRBJ1-1, is as follows: DVKVTQSSRYLVKRTGEKVFLECVQDMDHENMFWYRQDPGLGLRLIYFSYDVKMKEKGDIPEGYSVSREKKERFSLILESASTNQTSMYLCASKGDVNTEAFFGQGTRLTVV.

CDR3 DNA sequence: TGCGCCAGCATGACCGGGACAGGGTCCTACGAGCAGTACTTC. This gives the protein CASMTGTGSYEQYF. V gene TRBV5-1 combines with J gene TRBJ2-7; 9 nucleotides agree with TRBD1. J lost 1 base, V lost 6 bases, and 5 bases had no gene match. This CDR3 comprises 14 residues. The V gene's germline CDR1 is SGHRS and CDR2 YFSETQ.

The CDR3 DNA sequence: TGTGCCAGCAGTTTAAGGTCCTTGGGGGCCCAGTACTTC. Its protein product is CASSLRSLGAQYF. The J gene is TRBJ2-5, the V gene TRBV12-3 or TRBV12-4; TRBD1 or TRBD2 may be the D gene (5 bases each). CDR3 length: 13 residues. V lost 2 bases and J lost 9, with 13 bases in between.

The chain carries TRBV20-1 and TRBJ2-1, with 9 bases identical to TRBD2. V lost 6 bases, J lost 0 bases, and 9 bases stayed unmatched. This CDR3 contains 16 residues. The V gene's germline CDR1 is DFQATT and CDR2 SNEGSKA (reference sequence). CDR3 region: CSAARAGGSSYNEQFF. The CDR3 DNA sequence: TGCAGTGCCGCACGTGCGGGGGGGAGCTCCTACAATGAGCAGTTCTTC.

This chain uses TRBV13 with TRBJ2-7; TRBD2 might be the D (6 bases). V was clipped by 1 base and J by 3 bases, with 13 bases between them. CDR1 is PRHDT and CDR2 is FYEKMQ in the germline V gene (reference sequence). This CDR3 comprises 15 residues. CDR3 in DNA: TGTGCCAGCAGCTTAGTGGCGGGGAGACACTACGAGCAGTACTTC. Protein product: CASSLVAGRHYEQYF. The complete variable domain, with remaining parts taken from reference TRBV13 and TRBJ2-7, reads AAGVIQSPRHLIKEKRETATLKCYPIPRHDTVYWYQQGPGQDPQFLISFYEKMQSDKGSIPDRFSAQQFSDYHSELNMSSLELGDSALYFCASSLVAGRHYEQYFGPGTRLTVT.

The chain couples TRBV6-2 or TRBV6-3 to TRBJ1-1; D remains unclear. The CDR3 is 14 residues long. The V end was cut by 0 bases, the J end by 0 bases, with 5 bases between. Germline V gene data show CDR1 as MNHEY and CDR2 as SVGEGT. CDR3 in amino acids: CASSYSLMNTEAFF. DNA for the CDR3: TGTGCCAGCAGTTACTCCCTTATGAACACTGAAGCTTTCTTT.

This clonotype was seen more than once but under ten times. The chain uses TRBV30 and TRBJ2-1, with D possibly being TRBD1 or TRBD2 (6 bases each). CDR1 is GTSNPN and CDR2 is SVGIG in the germline V gene (reference sequence). The CDR3 runs to 13 residues. The V end lost 4 bases, the J end lost 6 bases, and 13 bases lay between the germline ends. The CDR3 DNA reads as TGTGCCTGGAACGGGGGCATAGGCAATGAGCAGTTCTTC. Residues: CAWNGGIGNEQFF.

This clonotype occurred a few times. The chain recombines TRBV5-1 with TRBJ2-1; no reliable D call. Germline V gene lookup returns CDR1 SGHRS and CDR2 YFSETQ. This CDR3 has 14 amino acids. V was shortened by 6 bases and J by 6 bases, with 16 bases between the two germline ends. CDR3 DNA sequence: TGCGCCAGCACCACCCAAAATGGCGGCAATGAGCAGTTCTTC. Translated: CASTTQNGGNEQFF.

This chain links TRBV4-3 with TRBJ1-1; maybe TRBD1 (5 bases). The CDR3 is 15 amino acids. V lost 0 bases and J lost 5, with 13 bases in between. Germline assignment: CDR1 LGHNA and CDR2 YSLEER. In DNA form, the CDR3 reads TGCGCCAGCAGCCAAGATGTGGCAGGGAGTACTGAAGCTTTCTTT. Its protein product is CASSQDVAGSTEAFF.

This clonotype was seen a handful of times. V is TRBV7-6 and J is TRBJ2-1; D remains unclear. The CDR3 contains 13 residues. Trimming removed 5 bases from V and 5 bases from J, with 10 bases in between. Per germline, CDR1 SGHVS and CDR2 FNYEAQ. CDR3 nucleotides: TGTGCCAGCAGCGAGACACAGAACAATGAGCAGTTCTTC. Its protein is CASSETQNNEQFF.

This clonotype was detected only a few times. The chain is built from TRBV10-3 and TRBJ2-7; D unresolved. CDR1 ENHRY and CDR2 SYGVKD come from the germline V gene. This CDR3 has 11 amino acids. The germline V and J ends were trimmed by 3 bases and 3 bases, with 3 bases remaining between them. The CDR3 region is CAISDIYEQYF. The CDR3 region has the DNA TGTGCCATCAGTGATATCTACGAGCAGTACTTC.

The chain employs TRBV21-1 and TRBJ2-1; the table's D gene call, TRBD1, was not cross checked with the DNA. TRBV21-1 is given as a pseudogene. This CDR3 is built from 14 residues. CDR3 residues: CASSIPGGGNEQFF. In DNA form, the CDR3 reads TGTGCCAGCAGCATCCCCGGTGGGGGGAATGAGCAGTTCTTC.

This clonotype was counted between two and nine times. This chain uses TRBV7-2 with TRBJ1-2; 10 bases line up with TRBD1. CDR1 is SGHTA, CDR2 FQGNSA, per germline. Trimming took 7 bases from V and 6 from J; bases not matched to a gene: 11. The CDR3 loop spans 15 amino acids. CDR3 sequence: CASTPWGDRGDGYTF. The DNA of the CDR3 is TGTGCCAGCACCCCCTGGGGGGACAGGGGCGATGGCTACACCTTC.

The CDR3 DNA reads TGTGCTAGTGGCCTTCTAGCGGGGGGTTTAGATACGCAGTATTTT. Amino acid sequence: CASGLLAGGLDTQYF. V usage is TRBV12-5 and J usage is TRBJ2-3, with 11 bases that match TRBD2. The CDR3 spans 15 residues. The ends lost 6 bases at V and 5 bases at J; junction bases unmatched: 7. Germline V gene data show CDR1 as LGHNT and CDR2 as FRNRAP. The full variable domain, in which reference TRBV12-5 and TRBJ2-3 provide the parts outside the CDR3, is DARVTQTPRHKVTEMGQEVTMRCQPILGHNTVFWYRQTMMQGLELLAYFRNRAPLDDSGMPKDRFSAEMPDATLATLKIQPSEPRDSAVYFCASGLLAGGLDTQYFGPGTRLTVL.

This clonotype occurred a few times. This rearrangement joins TRBV4-3 to TRBJ2-3; 7 bases are shared with TRBD1. This CDR3 is 15 amino acids long. The trim removed 3 bases at V and 6 bases at J, leaving 9 bases unmatched. CDR1 and CDR2 from the germline V gene are LGHNA and YSLEER. Here the CDR3 reads CASSQDRSRHDTQYF. The CDR3 DNA is TGCGCCAGCAGCCAGGACAGGTCTCGCCACGATACGCAGTATTTT.

As for this clonotype: Mismatch with germline at one junction end may stem from a read error. The chain couples TRBV6-2 or TRBV6-3 to TRBJ2-1; the D gene is possibly TRBD2 (5 bases). The CDR3 has 13 amino acids. Germline V gene sequence: CDR1 MNHEY, CDR2 SVGEGT. The CDR3 here is CASSYSSGNGQFF. The CDR3 coding sequence is TGTGCCAGCAGTTACTCGAGCGGCAATGGGCAGTTCTTC.

The J gene is TRBJ2-7, the V gene TRBV2, with D perhaps matching TRBD1 or TRBD2 (5 bases each). Germline V gene data show CDR1 as SNHLY and CDR2 as FYNNEI. Trimming left V 2 bases short and J 0 bases short, with 11 bases between. CDR3 length: 15 amino acids. In DNA form, the CDR3 reads TGTGCCAGCAGTGAACGGGGCGCCAGCTCCTACGAGCAGTACTTC. This gives the protein CASSERGASSYEQYF. The variable domain in full, with the rest retrieved from reference TRBV2 and TRBJ2-7, is EPEVTQTPSHQVTQMGQEVILRCVPISNHLYFYWYRQILGQKVEFLVSFYNNEISEKSEIFDDQFSVERPDGSNFTLKIRSTKLEDSAMYFCASSERGASSYEQYFGPGTRLTVT.

The chain is built from TRBV2 and TRBJ2-4; D is perhaps TRBD2 (5 bases). The CDR3 is made up of 14 amino acids. The germline V and J ends were trimmed by 6 bases and 1 base, with 10 bases remaining between them. Per germline, CDR1 SNHLY and CDR2 FYNNEI. DNA for the CDR3: TGTGCCAGCAGGGAGGACCGGGCCAAAAACATTCAGTACTTC. Amino acid sequence: CASREDRAKNIQYF.

This clonotype was counted a single time. The chain couples TRBV2 to TRBJ1-5; TRBD1 agrees at 7 bases. This CDR3 is built from 15 residues. Germline V gives CDR1 SNHLY, CDR2 FYNNEI. After removal of 5 bases from V and 7 bases from J, the junction contained 11 bases not matched to a gene. The CDR3 loop is CASSPRQGVGQPQHF. In DNA, the CDR3 is TGTGCCAGCAGTCCTAGACAGGGCGTGGGGCAGCCCCAGCATTTT.

The V call is TRBV4-2, the J call TRBJ1-2, with 8 bases that match TRBD1. Germline lookup yields CDR1 LGHNA and CDR2 YNFKEQ. J was trimmed by 1 base and V by 1 base; bases with no gene match: 8. The CDR3 is made up of 17 amino acids. The CDR3 protein is CASSQVPGQVYNYGYTF. The CDR3 region has the DNA TGTGCCAGCAGCCAAGTTCCGGGACAGGTTTATAACTATGGCTACACCTTC.

This clonotype is a singleton in its sample. V gene TRBV5-1 combines with J gene TRBJ2-1; TRBD1 might be the D (6 bases). V was cut by 4 bases and J by 13 bases, with 18 bases left in between. This CDR3 comprises 13 residues. Germline CDR1 is SGHRS and CDR2 is YFSETQ. This CDR3 is CASSGGQQRLQFF. In nucleotides, the CDR3 is TGCGCCAGCAGCGGCGGACAGCAACGCCTTCAGTTCTTC.

There are a few counts of this clonotype. This CDR3 is CSVNSQTSTDTQYF. The CDR3 DNA follows: TGCAGCGTTAATTCGCAGACTAGCACAGATACGCAGTATTTT. This chain connects TRBV29-1 to TRBJ2-3; no clear D. This CDR3 contains 14 residues. Germline loops: CDR1 SQVTM, CDR2 ANQGSEA. The V end lost 5 bases, the J end lost 0 bases, and 12 bases lay between the germline ends.